This TCR beta chain was retrieved from a study of radiation and T cells in renal cell carcinoma. Method: immunoSEQ multiplex PCR; TCRdb's copy keeps in-frame clones and lacks some. The sample includes about 130,000 clones, roughly 90% seen only once; the top ten take around 11%. Time point: baseline pretreatment blood. Sample treatment: 15 Gy SBRT to primary tumor, nephrectomy 4 weeks later. This clone appeared a single time. This CDR3 comprises 14 residues. Trimming left V 5 bases short and J 8 bases short, with 15 bases between. CDR1 and CDR2 (germline): MNHEY, SVGAGI. The sequences come from blood, collected from a patient whose treatment included radiotherapy and nephrectomy. The chain carries TRBV6-5 and TRBJ1-4; possible D gene TRBD1, 5 bases. The clonotype comes from a woman between 50 and 59 years old with renal cell carcinoma. CDR3 in amino acids: CASSGDPEGEKLFF. The CDR3, as DNA: TGTGCCAGCAGTGGTGATCCCGAGGGGGAAAAACTGTTTTTT.